In this sample, the clone carrying this TCR beta chain turned up a few times. Its antigen is not known. The sample comes from a study of response to subunit inactivated influenza vaccine. TCRdb fed the RT-PCR reads into MiXCR, producing one record per CDR3 protein. The repertoire has approximately 500,000 distinct CDR3 sequences, approximately 24% of them found once; the top ten carry around 2.8%. Germline V CDR1 and CDR2: SGDLS, YYNGEE. Trimming took off 4 bases at V and 7 bases at J, with 15 bases between the two ends. The CDR3 covers 15 residues. General observations from the study: New T cells are recruited in small numbers by each seasonal influenza vaccination, according to the authors' suggestion.

These data were likewise used in another study, on T cells expressing NK-cell markers. In that study: TCR beta libraries carry UMIs added by 5'RACE template switching. Seven of the eight sequenced donors were HCMV-seropositive; one was seronegative. In several donors, dominant clonotypes made up about 25-60.1% of CD3+CD56-NKG2C+ cells.

This sequence was found in a man in his fifties who received an inactivated influenza vaccine. V usage is TRBV9 and J usage is TRBJ1-6; a possible D gene is TRBD1 (6 bases). Here the sequenced sample was CD4+ T cells sorted from PBMCs, taken 11 to 12 days after vaccination. The CDR3: CASSPRTERNSPLHF. The CDR3 DNA sequence: TGTGCCAGCAGCCCCCGGACAGAGAGGAATTCACCCCTCCACTTT.